Listed here are 29 T cell receptor beta chains from one sample, sequenced in a study of blood T cell repertoires in COVID-19. Assay used: immunoSEQ multiplex PCR; TCRdb lists only in-frame clones, some missing. The sample gives 150,000 to 200,000 clones, 80% to 85% of which show up once; approximately 14% is in the top ten. The sequenced material came from peripheral blood. The receptors shown here come from a man in his late teens or twenties with active or convalescent COVID-19.

This chain uses TRBV6-2 or TRBV6-3 with TRBJ2-1, with D possibly TRBD2 on 5 matching bases. Germline CDR1 MNHEY, CDR2 SVGEGT. Trimming removed 0 bases at V and 12 bases at J, with 9 bases between. The CDR3 length is 12 residues. CDR3 loop: CASSYSYGVQFF. The CDR3 nucleotides are TGTGCCAGCAGTTACTCGTACGGGGTGCAGTTCTTC.

The J gene is TRBJ2-1, the V gene TRBV19; 7 bases agree with TRBD1. This CDR3 comprises 16 residues. The germline V gene has CDR1 LNHDA and CDR2 SQIVND (reference sequence). V was clipped by 5 bases and J by 4 bases; unmatched bases: 11. The CDR3 here is CASSPLTGLGYNEQFF. The CDR3 nucleotides are TGTGCCAGTAGTCCCTTGACAGGGCTGGGGTACAATGAGCAGTTCTTC.

This chain joins TRBV29-1 and TRBJ2-7, with D maybe TRBD1 (6 bases). Trimming stripped 7 bases from V and 2 bases from J, with 12 bases between. The V gene's germline CDR1 is SQVTM and CDR2 ANQGSEA. The length of the CDR3 is 12 residues. The CDR3 nucleotides read TGCAGCGCTAGGACAGACACCTACGAGCAGTACTTC. It encodes CSARTDTYEQYF.

This clone showed up just once. The chain has TRBV30 and TRBJ1-4; D is possibly TRBD1 (5 bases). This CDR3 has 14 residues. Germline V gene lookup returns CDR1 GTSNPN and CDR2 SVGIG (reference sequence). Trimming stripped 3 bases from V and 4 bases from J, with 12 bases between. The CDR3 DNA reads TGTGCCTGGAGCTCGGGGGGAGTTAATGAAAAACTGTTTTTT. This translates into CAWSSGGVNEKLFF.

In DNA, the CDR3 is TGTGCCAGCACCTACGAAAGATTGGGGGAGACTAGCGGGATCACCTACGAGCAGTACTTC. It codes for CASTYERLGETSGITYEQYF. The chain combines TRBV21-1 with TRBJ2-7; TRBD2 is the table's D call and was not checked against the DNA. TRBV21-1 is a recognized pseudogene. The CDR3 extends over 20 amino acids.

The genes are TRBV20-1 and TRBJ1-6, with unresolved D. V was trimmed by 6 bases and J by 13 bases, leaving 13 bases between them. Germline V lookup: CDR1 DFQATT, CDR2 SNEGSKA (reference sequence). The CDR3 totals 11 residues. The CDR3, as DNA: TGCAGTGCCCCCCGTCGGGTTCCCCTCCACTTT. Its protein product is CSAPRRVPLHF.

The rearrangement joins TRBV2 to TRBJ1-3; 7 nucleotides align to TRBD1. This CDR3 has 14 residues. J lost 0 bases, V lost 6 bases, and 2 bases had no gene match. The V gene's germline CDR1 is SNHLY and CDR2 FYNNEI. Here the CDR3 reads CASRGGLSGNTIYF. The DNA for the CDR3 is TGTGCCAGCAGAGGGGGCCTCTCTGGAAACACCATATATTTT.

The chain joins TRBV3-1 (or the pseudogene TRBV3-2) to TRBJ1-1; D remains unclear. Per the germline V gene, CDR1 is LGHDT and CDR2 is YNNKEL (reference sequence). The CDR3 loop spans 13 amino acids. Trimming removed 1 base at V and 0 bases at J, with 3 bases between. The CDR3 DNA follows: TGTGCCAGCAGCCAAGTAATGAACACTGAAGCTTTCTTT. Its translation is CASSQVMNTEAFF.

The gene calls are TRBV15 and TRBJ2-7, with 8 nucleotides matching TRBD1. CDR3 length: 14 residues. CDR1 and CDR2 from the germline V gene are LNHNV and YYDKDF (reference sequence). V was pared by 5 bases and J by 4 bases, with 7 bases of the junction left unmatched. CDR3 region: CATSRTGQTYEQYF. DNA for the CDR3: TGTGCCACCAGCCGGACAGGGCAAACGTACGAGCAGTACTTC. The complete variable domain, with remaining parts taken from reference TRBV15 and TRBJ2-7, reads DAMVIQNPRYQVTQFGKPVTLSCSQTLNHNVMYWYQQKSSQAPKLLFHYYDKDFNNEADTPDNFQSRRPNTSFCFLDIRSPGLGDTAMYLCATSRTGQTYEQYFGPGTRLTVT.

This clone has just a few counts. The genes are TRBV28 and TRBJ1-6, with D maybe TRBD1 (6 bases). The CDR3 loop spans 16 amino acids. The germline gives CDR1 MDHEN, CDR2 SYDVKM. V dropped 6 bases and J dropped 7 bases, with 19 bases sitting between them. The CDR3 region has the DNA TGTGCCAGCAGCTTGCCTACAGGGCTTGGAAATTCACCCCTCCACTTT. The encoded protein is CASSLPTGLGNSPLHF.

This chain uses TRBV7-2 with TRBJ1-2; unclear D gene. The V end lost 2 bases, the J end lost 6 bases, and 7 bases lay between the germline ends. This CDR3 is 12 amino acids long. CDR1 is SGHTA, CDR2 FQGNSA, per germline. CDR3 in DNA: TGTGCCAGCAGCTTAAATAGAGATGGCTACACCTTC. It yields the protein CASSLNRDGYTF.

The rearrangement links TRBV15 to TRBJ1-4, with D unresolved. Trimming took 2 bases from V and 5 from J, leaving 6 bases between them. Germline V gene sequence: CDR1 LNHNV, CDR2 YYDKDF (reference sequence). The CDR3 has 13 residues. CDR3 bases: TGTGCCACCAGCAGACAGTCAAATGAAAAACTGTTTTTT. It encodes CATSRQSNEKLFF. Together with reference TRBV15 and TRBJ1-4, the CDR3 gives the full variable domain: DAMVIQNPRYQVTQFGKPVTLSCSQTLNHNVMYWYQQKSSQAPKLLFHYYDKDFNNEADTPDNFQSRRPNTSFCFLDIRSPGLGDTAMYLCATSRQSNEKLFFGSGTQLSVL.

The rearrangement joins TRBV4-2 to TRBJ1-5; 9 nucleotides agree with TRBD1. This CDR3 comprises 16 residues. Unmatched junction bases numbered 6, after V lost 4 bases and J lost 2 bases. Germline-derived CDR1 and CDR2 are LGHNA and YNFKEQ. The CDR3 loop reads CASSRATGGGNQPQHF. The CDR3 bases are TGTGCCAGCAGCCGAGCGACAGGGGGAGGCAATCAGCCCCAGCATTTT.

In this sample, this clone turned up a few times. The chain combines TRBV10-1 with TRBJ1-5; 8 bases are shared with TRBD1. In germline, CDR1 is WNHNN, CDR2 SYGVQD (reference sequence). The CDR3 is 15 residues long. The V gene end was trimmed by 6 bases and the J gene end by 6 bases; junction bases not matched to a gene: 10. CDR3 sequence: CASRTRQGIGQPQHF. For the CDR3, the DNA is TGCGCCAGCAGGACCAGACAGGGGATCGGTCAGCCCCAGCATTTT.

J is TRBJ2-6 and V is TRBV19; possible D gene TRBD1, 6 bases. Germline CDR1 and CDR2: LNHDA and SQIVND (reference sequence). The CDR3 sequence is 15 residues long. V dropped 5 bases and J dropped 1 base, with 9 bases sitting between them. In DNA form, the CDR3 reads TGTGCCAGTAGTGCCCAGGGGTCTGGGGCCAACGTCCTGACTTTC. Protein product: CASSAQGSGANVLTF.

V gene TRBV7-9 combines with J gene TRBJ2-5, with no clear D. Between the trimmed V and J ends, which lost 6 bases and 5 bases, there was a span of 22 bases. The germline CDR1 and CDR2 sequences are SEHNR and FQNEAQ (reference sequence). The CDR3 consists of 16 residues. This CDR3 reads CASSRTRSSRAETQYF. The CDR3 nucleotides are TGTGCCAGCAGTCGTACCCGGTCGAGTCGAGCGGAGACCCAGTACTTC.

The chain recombines TRBV12-3 or TRBV12-4 with TRBJ1-2, with D perhaps matching TRBD1 (5 bases). V lost 11 bases and J lost 4, with 17 bases in between. This CDR3 comprises 13 residues. The CDR3 region is CACTGGGSYGYTF. The CDR3 coding sequence is TGTGCCTGTACTGGGGGGGGGAGCTATGGCTACACCTTC.

The V call is TRBV6-2 or TRBV6-3, the J call TRBJ2-1; 7 nucleotides align to TRBD2. Germline V CDR1 and CDR2: MNHEY, SVGEGT. The J segment lost 7 bases and the V segment lost 6 bases, leaving 12 bases of the junction unmatched. The CDR3 totals 15 residues. The DNA for the CDR3 is TGTGCCAGCAGCCCCCCCAGCGGGAATGTTAATGAGCAGTTCTTC. This encodes CASSPPSGNVNEQFF.

The rearrangement links TRBV14 to TRBJ1-5, with D hard to call. V gave up 3 bases and J gave up 6 bases, with 6 bases separating them. The CDR3 is made up of 12 amino acids. The V gene's germline CDR1 is SGHDN and CDR2 FVKESK. The CDR3 loop is CASSHGSQPQHF. The CDR3 DNA sequence: TGTGCCAGCAGCCATGGGAGTCAGCCCCAGCATTTT.

The chain links TRBV7-6 to TRBJ1-3; the match to TRBD1 covers 11 bases. This CDR3 spans 17 amino acids. CDR1 SGHVS and CDR2 FNYEAQ come from the germline V gene. J gave up 1 base and V 2 bases, and 4 bases lay outside the gene matches. For the CDR3, the DNA is TGTGCCAGCAGCTTATACGGGACAGGGGGTTCTGGAAACACCATATATTTT. Amino acid sequence: CASSLYGTGGSGNTIYF.

The genes are TRBV7-2 and TRBJ1-1; D possibly corresponds to TRBD1 (5 bases). Germline V gene lookup returns CDR1 SGHTA and CDR2 FQGNSA. The V and J ends lost 1 base and 5 bases respectively, with 11 bases between them. This CDR3 contains 14 residues. The CDR3 loop is CASSLEGVWTEAFF. DNA for the CDR3: TGTGCCAGCAGCTTAGAAGGGGTGTGGACTGAAGCTTTCTTT.

This chain links TRBV6-5 with TRBJ1-2; possibly TRBD1 for D (6 bases). Germline V gene sequence: CDR1 MNHEY, CDR2 SVGAGI. The CDR3 consists of 13 residues. V was cut by 4 bases and J by 4 bases, with 10 bases left in between. Written as DNA, the CDR3 is TGTGCCAGCAGTTCAGGACAGATCTATGGCTACACCTTC. This sequence encodes CASSSGQIYGYTF.

The gene calls are TRBV7-9 and TRBJ2-5; 10 bases agree with TRBD1. The CDR3 has 14 amino acids. From germline, CDR1 is SEHNR and CDR2 FQNEAQ (reference sequence). Losses at the gene ends were 4 bases for V and 2 bases for J; bases not matched to a gene: 1. The CDR3 spells CASSSDRGQETQYF. The CDR3, as DNA: TGTGCCAGCAGCTCGGACAGGGGGCAAGAGACCCAGTACTTC. Complete variable domain (other parts from reference TRBV7-9 and TRBJ2-5): DTGVSQNPRHKITKRGQNVTFRCDPISEHNRLYWYRQTLGQGPEFLTYFQNEAQLEKSRLLSDRFSAERPKGSFSTLEIQRTEQGDSAMYLCASSSDRGQETQYFGPGTRLLVL.

CDR3 nucleotide sequence: TGTGCCAGCAGCTGGCGGACTAGCGGGAGGGCCTGGGATACGCAGTATTTT. It yields the protein CASSWRTSGRAWDTQYF. The chain employs TRBV5-6 and TRBJ2-3, with TRBD2 matching 15 bases. After removal of 3 bases from V and 6 bases from J, the junction contained 8 bases not matched to a gene. The CDR3 contains 17 residues. Germline values: CDR1 SGHDT, CDR2 YYEEEE. Together with reference TRBV5-6 and TRBJ2-3, the CDR3 gives the full variable domain: DAGVTQSPTHLIKTRGQQVTLRCSPKSGHDTVSWYQQALGQGPQFIFQYYEEEERQRGNFPDRFSGHQFPNYSSELNVNALLLGDSALYLCASSWRTSGRAWDTQYFGPGTRLTVL.

V usage is TRBV11-2 and J usage is TRBJ1-6; 8 bases agree with TRBD1. The CDR3 is made up of 14 amino acids. The junction had 4 bases not matched to a gene; V was cut back by 5 bases and J by 7 bases. Per the germline V gene, CDR1 is SGHAT and CDR2 is FQNNGV. CDR3 nucleotide sequence: TGTGCCAGCAGCCCTCAGGGGGCCAATTCACCCCTCCACTTT. Amino acid sequence: CASSPQGANSPLHF.

J is TRBJ1-3 and V is TRBV28; D is undetermined. Germline lookup yields CDR1 MDHEN and CDR2 SYDVKM. Trimming shortened V by 1 base and J by 10 bases, and 11 bases separated the two germline ends. The CDR3 consists of 13 residues. Here the CDR3 reads CASSLLTGETIYF. CDR3 sequence (DNA): TGTGCCAGCAGTTTATTGACGGGAGAGACCATATATTTT.

The V gene is TRBV18, the J gene TRBJ2-7; TRBD1 aligns across 8 bases. The CDR3 is 14 residues long. V trimming: 5 bases; J trimming: 3 bases; junction bases outside the gene matches: 6. CDR1 is KGHSH, CDR2 LQKENI, per germline. The CDR3 region is CASSWGQVDYEQYF. The CDR3 region has the DNA TGTGCCAGCTCATGGGGACAGGTGGACTACGAGCAGTACTTC.

The rearrangement uses TRBV4-2 and TRBJ2-7, with TRBD2 matching 10 bases. The CDR3 sequence is 17 residues long. Germline CDR1 reads LGHNA; CDR2 reads YNFKEQ. Trimming removed 1 base from V and 1 base from J; junction bases left unmatched: 7. The CDR3 loop is CASSQGSSGSGSYEQYF. CDR3 nucleotides: TGTGCCAGCAGCCAAGGGTCTAGCGGGAGTGGTTCCTACGAGCAGTACTTC.

This clone was detected only a few times. The V call is TRBV7-2, the J call TRBJ1-1; D is possibly TRBD1 (6 bases). V gave up 5 bases and J gave up 3 bases, with 16 bases separating them. Germline V lookup: CDR1 SGHTA, CDR2 FQGNSA. This CDR3 spans 15 amino acids. The CDR3 DNA reads as TGTGCCAGCAGCCCGAGGGGGGGTAGGTACACTGAAGCTTTCTTT. Protein product: CASSPRGGRYTEAFF.